Following are 21 T cell receptor beta chains from one sample sequenced in a study of shared clonotypes between healthy human individuals. Clones were sequenced by immunoSEQ multiplex PCR, and TCRdb holds only the in-frame ones, with some missing. The repertoire holds around 510,000 clones, with approximately 94% as singletons. Sequencing was carried out using naive CD4+ T cells sorted from blood. As to subset: CD45RA+ positively selected. The origin of the receptors is a woman in her twenties or thirties in good health.

V gene TRBV7-6 combines with J gene TRBJ2-2; D gene ambiguous. This CDR3 is 15 amino acids long. V lost 1 base to trimming and J lost 0 bases, with 6 bases between them. CDR1 SGHVS and CDR2 FNYEAQ come from the germline V gene. The CDR3 spells CASSLGLANTGELFF. In nucleotides, the CDR3 is TGTGCCAGCAGCTTAGGGCTAGCGAACACCGGGGAGCTGTTTTTT.

The chain is built from TRBV28 and TRBJ1-4; D gene uncertain. The CDR3 length is 15 residues. V dropped 6 bases and J dropped 10 bases, with 21 bases sitting between them. Germline V gene data show CDR1 as MDHEN and CDR2 as SYDVKM. CDR3 region: CASSQSPDFWGKLFF. As DNA, the CDR3 is TGTGCCAGCAGCCAGTCCCCCGATTTCTGGGGAAAACTGTTTTTT.

V is TRBV28 and J is TRBJ2-7; D gene uncertain. The CDR3 is 13 residues long. CDR1 and CDR2 (germline): MDHEN, SYDVKM. V lost 4 bases, J lost 3 bases, and 10 bases lay in between. The CDR3 DNA follows: TGTGCCAGCAGTTCCCCTAACAGCTACGAGCAGTACTTC. Protein product: CASSSPNSYEQYF.

The chain employs TRBV5-1 and TRBJ2-2, with D uncertain. Germline CDR1 SGHRS, CDR2 YFSETQ. This CDR3 comprises 11 residues. V lost 3 bases and J lost 7, with 4 bases in between. CDR3 DNA sequence: TGCGCCAGCAGCTCATACGGGGAGCTGTTTTTT. Amino acids: CASSSYGELFF.

V and J are TRBV27 and TRBJ2-7, with D possibly matching TRBD2 (7 bases). Between the trimmed V and J ends, which lost 2 bases and 7 bases, there was a span of 12 bases. The CDR3 is 13 residues long. Germline values: CDR1 MNHEY, CDR2 SMNVEV (reference sequence). The CDR3 nucleotides read TGTGCCAGCAGTTTAAGTAGGGGGGGAGAGCAGTACTTC. Translating it yields CASSLSRGGEQYF.

The V gene is TRBV5-1, the J gene TRBJ2-1, with D possibly being TRBD1 (6 bases). Trimming took off 0 bases at V and 7 bases at J, with 11 bases between the two ends. The V gene's germline CDR1 is SGHRS and CDR2 YFSETQ. There are 14 residues in the CDR3. The chain's CDR3 is CASSLDLGTNEQFF. Written as DNA, the CDR3 is TGCGCCAGCAGCTTGGATCTGGGGACAAATGAGCAGTTCTTC. The full variable domain, in which reference TRBV5-1 and TRBJ2-1 provide the parts outside the CDR3, is KAGVTQTPRYLIKTRGQQVTLSCSPISGHRSVSWYQQTPGQGLQFLFEYFSETQRNKGNFPGRFSGRQFSNSRSEMNVSTLELGDSALYLCASSLDLGTNEQFFGPGTRLTVL.

As regards this clone: The same CDR3 can be traced to other DNA sequences in this sample. The chain carries TRBV19 and TRBJ2-7; D assignment may be TRBD1 or TRBD2 (5 bases each). The CDR3 sequence is 14 residues long. CDR1 is LNHDA, CDR2 SQIVND, per germline (reference sequence). Trimming left V 4 bases short and J 2 bases short, with 12 bases between. The CDR3 bases are TGTGCCAGTAGTAACCGGGGCCTTACCTACGAGCAGTACTTC. It specifies CASSNRGLTYEQYF.

This clone was detected only a few times. This chain connects TRBV7-7 to TRBJ2-7, with TRBD1 matching over 8 bases. The CDR3 extends over 14 amino acids. The ends lost 5 bases at V and 3 bases at J; junction bases unmatched: 6. The germline V gene encodes CDR1 SSHAT and CDR2 FNYEAQ (reference sequence). CDR3 DNA: TGTGCCAGCAGCCCCGGGGACAGGAGCTACGAGCAGTACTTC. It yields the protein CASSPGDRSYEQYF.

This chain connects TRBV28 to TRBJ2-6; D is perhaps TRBD1 or TRBD2 (6 bases each). Trimming stripped 2 bases from V and 3 bases from J, with 11 bases between. Per germline, CDR1 MDHEN and CDR2 SYDVKM. The CDR3 extends over 16 amino acids. The CDR3: CASSLKGGRGANVLTF. The CDR3 DNA reads TGTGCCAGCAGTTTAAAGGGGGGCCGTGGGGCCAACGTCCTGACTTTC.

This chain uses TRBV7-8 with TRBJ1-3, with D possibly TRBD1 on 5 matching bases. Germline assignment: CDR1 SGHVS and CDR2 FQNEAQ. CDR3 length: 14 amino acids. With 3 bases removed from V and 0 bases from J, the gap between germline ends came to 6 bases. The CDR3 reads CASSFGGSGNTIYF. The CDR3 DNA sequence: TGTGCCAGCAGCTTTGGGGGCTCTGGAAACACCATATATTTT.

This sequence joins TRBV5-4 and TRBJ1-2; TRBD1 aligns across 8 bases. After removal of 2 bases from V and 5 bases from J, the junction contained 11 bases not matched to a gene. CDR1 is SGHNT, CDR2 YYREEE, per germline (reference sequence). The CDR3 length is 16 residues. Here the CDR3 DNA reads TGTGCCAGCAGCTTTCTCCTCAACGACAGGGGATATGGCTACACCTTC. Amino acid sequence: CASSFLLNDRGYGYTF.

The CDR3 sequence is CASSLRSGTQYF. In nucleotides, the CDR3 is TGTGCCAGCAGCCTCCGTTCCGGGACCCAGTACTTC. The chain couples TRBV13 to TRBJ2-5, with D unclear. Germline values: CDR1 PRHDT, CDR2 FYEKMQ (reference sequence). Trimming pared 5 bases from V and 7 bases from J, leaving 11 bases between. This CDR3 has 12 residues.

The gene calls are TRBV5-3 and TRBJ1-3; TRBD1 matches 10 bases. TRBV5-3 is noted as an ORF with a role that remains uncertain. CDR3 length: 17 residues. V was clipped by 4 bases and J by 0 bases; unmatched bases: 7. The CDR3, as DNA: TGTGCCAGAAGCGCCGACAGGGGGCACTCCTCTGGAAACACCATATATTTT. Amino acids: CARSADRGHSSGNTIYF.

The rearrangement joins TRBV11-2 to TRBJ1-5; possibly TRBD1 for D (5 bases). The CDR3 extends over 15 amino acids. Trimming removed 4 bases at V and 0 bases at J, with 10 bases between. CDR1 is SGHAT, CDR2 FQNNGV, per germline. Here the CDR3 DNA reads TGTGCCAGCAGCTCGGGGGTTCTTAGCAATCAGCCCCAGCATTTT. Its translation is CASSSGVLSNQPQHF.

V and J are TRBV30 and TRBJ1-5; 7 nucleotides line up with TRBD1. The CDR3 loop spans 14 amino acids. Per germline, CDR1 GTSNPN and CDR2 SVGIG (reference sequence). V was pared by 5 bases and J by 4 bases, with 8 bases of the junction left unmatched. CDR3 sequence reads: CAWGPGQKNQPQHF. Written as DNA, the CDR3 is TGTGCCTGGGGCCCGGGACAGAAGAATCAGCCCCAGCATTTT.

This sequence joins TRBV7-3 and TRBJ2-7; TRBD2 agrees at 8 bases. Germline trimming cut 5 bases from V and 6 bases from J; bases unmatched to any gene: 12. Germline values: CDR1 SGHTA, CDR2 FQGTGA. The CDR3 loop spans 15 amino acids. For the CDR3, the DNA is TGTGCCAGCAGCGTTAGCGGGACGGGAGGTACCGAGCAGTACTTC. It yields the protein CASSVSGTGGTEQYF.

V is TRBV21-1 and J is TRBJ2-1; the table's D call, TRBD2, was not checked against the DNA. TRBV21-1 is reported as a pseudogene. The length of the CDR3 is 11 residues. The CDR3 spells CASDFHNEQFF. The DNA for the CDR3 is TGTGCCAGCGACTTCCACAATGAGCAGTTCTTC.

The gene calls are TRBV15 and TRBJ1-1, with TRBD1 matching over 10 bases. This CDR3 has 16 amino acids. Germline V gene data show CDR1 as LNHNV and CDR2 as YYDKDF (reference sequence). V gave up 2 bases and J gave up 3 bases; unmatched junction bases: 6. The CDR3 nucleotides read TGTGCCACCAGCAGACGGACAGGGGGACGGGACACTGAAGCTTTCTTT. It translates to CATSRRTGGRDTEAFF.

This clone showed up just once. V and J are TRBV7-9 and TRBJ2-2; TRBD2 agrees at 13 bases. The germline V gene encodes CDR1 SEHNR and CDR2 FQNEAQ (reference sequence). V trimming: 5 bases; J trimming: 7 bases; junction bases outside the gene matches: 13. This CDR3 contains 18 residues. CDR3 nucleotides: TGTGCCAGCAGCCGGACTAGCGGGAGTATTTTGAGCGGCGGGGAGCTGTTTTTT. It yields the protein CASSRTSGSILSGGELFF.

The chain is built from TRBV5-1 and TRBJ1-1, with 8 bases fitting TRBD1. The CDR3 is made up of 15 amino acids. Per the germline V gene, CDR1 is SGHRS and CDR2 is YFSETQ. Trimming at V came to 3 bases and at J to 11 bases, leaving 15 bases not matched to a gene. This chain's CDR3 is CASSSDGQGVGWAFF. The CDR3, as DNA: TGCGCCAGCAGCTCAGATGGACAGGGTGTGGGTTGGGCTTTCTTT.

The rearrangement joins TRBV27 to TRBJ1-6; TRBD1 might be the D (5 bases). CDR1 is MNHEY and CDR2 is SMNVEV in the germline V gene (reference sequence). The CDR3 consists of 15 residues. The ends were cut back, 6 bases at V and 10 bases at J, with 19 bases in the middle. The CDR3 sequence: CASRSGAPYGSPLHF. CDR3 sequence (DNA): TGTGCCAGCAGGTCCGGGGCCCCTTACGGGTCACCCCTCCACTTT.